This T cell receptor beta chain is from a study of shared clonotypes between healthy human individuals. The CDR3 contains 15 residues. In germline, CDR1 is MDHEN, CDR2 SYDVKM. Trimming pared 1 base from V and 4 bases from J, leaving 11 bases between. Some 30,000 T cell genomes, or about 0.2 ug DNA, went into the sorted-subset replicate PCRs. This table comes from immunoSEQ multiplex PCR, and its TCRdb copy is limited to in-frame clones, with some not included. The table has some 2,500,000 clones, 85% to 95% seen once. The donors, healthy adults who were HIV-negative, had experienced no recent acute infections or vaccinations. Concerning this clone itself: Other DNA sequences from this sample encode an identical CDR3 as well.

This TCR derives from a man younger than 35 in good health. Some clones in this sample may be carry-over from other donors' samples. V gene TRBV28 combines with J gene TRBJ1-5, with TRBD1 as a possible D gene (6 bases). Sequencing was carried out using naive CD4+ T cells from PBMCs. Subset indicated: CD45RA+ positively selected. For the CDR3, the DNA is TGTGCCAGCAGTTTATTGGGAGGGGGAAATCAGCCCCAGCATTTT. It is translated as CASSLLGGGNQPQHF.